This T cell receptor beta chain was observed in a study of tumor-infiltrating lymphocytes in glioblastoma multiforme. Comment on this clonotype: Its target is not known.

Three nested ARM-PCR rounds with V-beta and C-beta primers built TCRB libraries. TCRdb fed the multiplex PCR reads into MiXCR, producing one record per CDR3 protein. The repertoire includes approximately 30,000 distinct CDR3 sequences, around 60% of them detected once, and 33% sits in the top ten. Study conclusions and caveats: Detected clone frequencies may not reflect cell counts, being RNA-based. Only one glioblastoma patient had TCR and mutation analysis.

With 7 bases clipped from V and 6 bases from J, the junction kept 12 bases outside the gene matches. This CDR3 spans 15 amino acids. Germline V gene data show CDR1 as SNHLY and CDR2 as FYNNEI. Source material: brain tumor tissue. This chain links TRBV2 with TRBJ2-1, with TRBD2 matching 7 bases. This clonotype originated in a male donor with glioblastoma. The CDR3 loop reads CASTPSGQELNEQFF. The CDR3 DNA reads as TGTGCCAGCACCCCTAGCGGCCAGGAGCTCAATGAGCAGTTCTTC.